Each of the 30 T cell receptor beta chains below was sequenced from the same sample in a study of T cell clonotyping in hematopoietic cell transplantation (dated by TCRdb to about 2021). The library was obtained by the immunoSEQ multiplex PCR assay. Sourced from immuneACCESS, this table was stored by TCRdb with only in-frame sequences that have V and J called. A share of the clones is absent; for the studies checked, an unresolved V gene accounts for under half, and the remainder has no known explanation. The sample table holds around 19,000 clones, of which about 83% were seen once. The top ten hold around 7.7% of the sample. Sample time point, as interpreted from the label and publication: recipient sample about 28 days before transplant, after cytoreduction. Sample: peripheral blood mononuclear cells, taken before stem cell transplant. Receptor source: a man between 50 and 59 years old with acute myeloid leukemia. Some clones in this sample may be carry-over from other donors' samples.

J is TRBJ1-1 and V is TRBV5-1; 8 positions agree with TRBD1. In germline, CDR1 is SGHRS, CDR2 YFSETQ. V lost 4 bases and J lost 0; bases outside the gene matches: 5. This CDR3 is 15 amino acids long. This chain's CDR3 is CASSVGQGVNTEAFF. The DNA for the CDR3 is TGCGCCAGCAGCGTAGGACAGGGTGTGAACACTGAAGCTTTCTTT.

The V call is TRBV4-1, the J call TRBJ2-7, with TRBD1 as a possible D gene (5 bases). There are 13 residues in the CDR3. Germline lookup yields CDR1 MGHRA and CDR2 YSYEKL. V lost 3 bases, J lost 6 bases, and 12 bases lay in between. The CDR3 sequence: CASSQVRGIEQYF. The CDR3 bases are TGCGCCAGCAGCCAGGTTAGGGGCATCGAGCAGTACTTC.

This clone was observed once. The chain joins TRBV6-5 to TRBJ2-7; D possibly corresponds to TRBD2 (6 bases). CDR1 MNHEY and CDR2 SVGAGI come from the germline V gene. V was pared by 5 bases and J by 3 bases, with 17 bases between. The CDR3 has 15 amino acids. The CDR3 reads CASSPFLGGSYEQYF. In nucleotides, the CDR3 is TGTGCCAGCAGTCCATTCCTGGGAGGTAGCTACGAGCAGTACTTC.

The chain links TRBV5-8 to TRBJ1-4; maybe TRBD1 (6 bases). Germline CDR1 is SGHTS and CDR2 is YDEGEE. This CDR3 is built from 14 residues. Trimming removed 1 base from V and 8 bases from J, with 12 bases in between. CDR3 residues: CASSLLQGGEKLFF. CDR3 DNA: TGTGCCAGCAGCTTGTTACAGGGTGGGGAAAAACTGTTTTTT.

The chain links TRBV7-6 to TRBJ2-7; weak D call: TRBD1 (6 bases). CDR1 is SGHVS, CDR2 FNYEAQ, per germline. The V gene lost 0 bases and the J gene lost 0 bases, with 18 bases spanning the gap. The CDR3 consists of 18 residues. The CDR3 sequence is CASSLAPWGRRSSYEQYF. The DNA for the CDR3 is TGTGCCAGCAGCTTAGCGCCGTGGGGGCGGCGAAGCTCCTACGAGCAGTACTTC.

This rearrangement joins TRBV7-6 to TRBJ2-2; 8 bases align to TRBD2. With V trimmed by 1 base and J by 4 bases, 8 bases remained unmatched. The CDR3 has 17 amino acids. The germline V gene encodes CDR1 SGHVS and CDR2 FNYEAQ. In nucleotides, the CDR3 is TGTGCCAGCAGCTTAGTTCCGGGGGGGCTGGGCACCGGGGAGCTGTTTTTT. It specifies CASSLVPGGLGTGELFF.

This clone was counted only a few times. The chain uses TRBV2 and TRBJ2-7, with D tentatively TRBD1 (6 bases). The CDR3 sequence is 14 residues long. Germline CDR1 reads SNHLY; CDR2 reads FYNNEI. V was shortened by 9 bases and J by 3 bases, with 18 bases between the two germline ends. The CDR3 protein is CASRTAGEYYEQYF. DNA for the CDR3: TGTGCCAGTCGGACAGCCGGGGAATACTACGAGCAGTACTTC.

V gene TRBV10-3 combines with J gene TRBJ1-6; D is ambiguous. The V end was cut by 3 bases, the J end by 10 bases, with 13 bases between. CDR3 size: 14 residues. Per the germline V gene, CDR1 is ENHRY and CDR2 is SYGVKD. The CDR3 is CAISEAASRSPLHF. In DNA, the CDR3 is TGTGCCATCAGTGAAGCGGCCAGTAGGTCACCCCTCCACTTT.

As regards this clone: At the DNA level, this CDR3 is encoded by other sequences in the same sample as well. The rearrangement links TRBV2 to TRBJ2-1; 13 nucleotides match TRBD2. The CDR3 sequence is 15 residues long. Per germline, CDR1 SNHLY and CDR2 FYNNEI. Unmatched junction bases numbered 5, after V lost 7 bases and J lost 5 bases. The CDR3 region is CASTRLAGGDNEQFF. In nucleotides, the CDR3 is TGTGCCAGCACCCGACTAGCGGGGGGCGACAATGAGCAGTTCTTC.

The V call is TRBV4-3, the J call TRBJ1-4; TRBD1 matches 10 bases. V shed 4 bases, J shed 5 bases, and the junction held 4 bases outside the gene matches. The germline CDR1 and CDR2 sequences are LGHNA and YSLEER. This CDR3 has 15 amino acids. CDR3 protein: CASSPGQGVNEKLFF. CDR3 DNA: TGCGCCAGCAGCCCAGGACAGGGGGTGAATGAAAAACTGTTTTTT.

The count of this clone is one. The chain links TRBV5-1 to TRBJ1-6; D not resolved. Germline V gives CDR1 SGHRS, CDR2 YFSETQ. This CDR3 region has 13 residues. Trimming left V 2 bases short and J 10 bases short, with 10 bases between. CDR3 DNA sequence: TGCGCCAGCAGCTTCTTCGGAGACTCACCCCTCCACTTT. Its translation is CASSFFGDSPLHF.

V gene TRBV11-2 combines with J gene TRBJ2-7, with D uncertain. Per germline, CDR1 SGHAT and CDR2 FQNNGV. The V end was cut by 5 bases, the J end by 6 bases, with 14 bases between. The CDR3 extends over 13 amino acids. The chain's CDR3 is CASSPFEPSEQYF. DNA for the CDR3: TGTGCCAGCAGCCCGTTTGAGCCGAGCGAGCAGTACTTC.

This clone was observed a single time. The chain carries TRBV7-9 and TRBJ1-2; no clear D gene. Trimming removed 5 bases at V and 4 bases at J, with 11 bases between. The germline V gene encodes CDR1 SEHNR and CDR2 FQNEAQ (reference sequence). The CDR3 contains 13 residues. CDR3 coding DNA: TGTGCCAGCAGCCCCTTGGGTCGCTATGGCTACACCTTC. Its protein product is CASSPLGRYGYTF.

The gene calls are TRBV6-5 and TRBJ2-7; 8 bases are a match to TRBD1. Germline-derived CDR1 and CDR2 are MNHEY and SVGAGI. Unmatched junction bases numbered 13, after V lost 2 bases and J lost 7 bases. The CDR3 is made up of 16 amino acids. This CDR3 reads CASSYTQKTGDREQYF. DNA for the CDR3: TGTGCCAGCAGTTACACCCAAAAGACAGGGGATCGAGAGCAGTACTTC.

The gene calls are TRBV5-6 and TRBJ2-5, with a possible D match to TRBD2 (6 bases). The germline V gene has CDR1 SGHDT and CDR2 YYEEEE. Trimming took off 4 bases at V and 6 bases at J, with 19 bases between the two ends. The CDR3 has 15 amino acids. In nucleotides, the CDR3 is TGTGCCAGCAGCCACGGCGGCTTTCGGGAGAAGACCCAGTACTTC. Amino acid sequence: CASSHGGFREKTQYF.

The V and J genes are TRBV27 and TRBJ2-7, with 7 bases identical to TRBD1. The V gene's germline CDR1 is MNHEY and CDR2 SMNVEV (reference sequence). The junction had 10 bases not matched to a gene; V was cut back by 8 bases and J by 3 bases. CDR3 length equals 14 residues. In nucleotides, the CDR3 is TGTGCCAGCTCCACCTCCGGGACAGACTACGAGCAGTACTTC. Its protein product is CASSTSGTDYEQYF.

The chain recombines TRBV15 with TRBJ1-5, with D possibly being TRBD1 (6 bases). The CDR3 has 14 residues. V was trimmed by 8 bases and J by 10 bases, leaving 21 bases between them. Germline V lookup: CDR1 LNHNV, CDR2 YYDKDF (reference sequence). CDR3 coding DNA: TGTGCCACCCACGAAACTGGGGGGGCTAAACCCCAGCATTTT. Translated: CATHETGGAKPQHF.

The chain joins TRBV14 to TRBJ2-5; 8 bases fit TRBD2. The CDR3 has 14 amino acids. From germline, CDR1 is SGHDN and CDR2 FVKESK. V was clipped by 4 bases and J by 7 bases; unmatched bases: 8. CDR3 amino acids: CASSPAGGAGTQYF. The CDR3 DNA is TGTGCCAGCAGCCCAGCCGGGGGGGCAGGGACCCAGTACTTC.

The chain has TRBV5-6 and TRBJ1-1, with D maybe TRBD1 (6 bases). V lost 4 bases, J lost 11 bases, and 18 bases lay in between. The CDR3 extends over 13 amino acids. Germline CDR1 SGHDT, CDR2 YYEEEE. Here the CDR3 reads CASSQGTFGRAFF. In nucleotides, the CDR3 is TGTGCCAGCAGCCAAGGGACATTCGGGAGGGCTTTCTTT.

This sequence joins TRBV4-1 and TRBJ2-7, with a tentative D call TRBD1 (5 bases). CDR1 and CDR2 from the germline V gene are MGHRA and YSYEKL. Trimming shortened V by 4 bases and J by 3 bases, and 16 bases separated the two germline ends. This CDR3 is built from 15 residues. The CDR3 protein is CASSLGTGDHYEQYF. The CDR3 coding sequence is TGCGCCAGCAGCCTCGGAACAGGTGACCACTACGAGCAGTACTTC.

The chain carries TRBV7-2 and TRBJ2-7; TRBD1 matches 9 bases. The germline CDR1 and CDR2 sequences are SGHTA and FQGNSA. Germline trimming cut 5 bases from V and 5 bases from J; bases unmatched to any gene: 4. CDR3 length: 13 residues. In DNA form, the CDR3 reads TGTGCCAGCAGCGACAGGGGGTACCACGAGCAGTACTTC. As protein: CASSDRGYHEQYF.

The chain uses TRBV4-1 and TRBJ2-4, with TRBD2 matching 15 bases. V dropped 1 base and J dropped 8; count of bases not matched to a gene: 3. CDR3 length equals 16 residues. In germline, CDR1 is MGHRA, CDR2 YSYEKL. CDR3 nucleotide sequence: TGCGCCAGCAGCCAAGGGACTAGCGGGGGGGCTGACATTCAGTACTTC. Encoded protein: CASSQGTSGGADIQYF.

This rearrangement joins TRBV9 to TRBJ2-5; D may match TRBD1 or TRBD2 (5 bases each). Per the germline V gene, CDR1 is SGDLS and CDR2 is YYNGEE. This CDR3 is built from 14 residues. Trimming left V 0 bases short and J 3 bases short, with 9 bases between. CDR3 loop: CASSVGDGKETQYF. CDR3 DNA: TGTGCCAGCAGCGTAGGGGACGGTAAAGAGACCCAGTACTTC.

The genes are TRBV9 and TRBJ2-1; D ambiguous. The germline CDR1 and CDR2 sequences are SGDLS and YYNGEE. This CDR3 comprises 12 residues. Trimming took 1 base from V and 10 from J, leaving 9 bases between them. The CDR3 loop reads CASSVKVGEQFF. In nucleotides, the CDR3 is TGTGCCAGCAGCGTAAAAGTGGGGGAGCAGTTCTTC.

This chain connects TRBV5-6 to TRBJ1-6; 8 nucleotides align to TRBD1. V was pared by 2 bases and J by 5 bases, with 3 bases of the junction left unmatched. Germline CDR1 reads SGHDT; CDR2 reads YYEEEE. The CDR3 covers 15 residues. The CDR3 is CASSLRQGNNSPLHF. CDR3 bases: TGTGCCAGCAGCTTAAGACAGGGGAATAATTCACCCCTCCACTTT.

V gene TRBV11-2 combines with J gene TRBJ2-3; D is perhaps TRBD1 or TRBD2 (7 bases each). CDR1 is SGHAT and CDR2 is FQNNGV in the germline V gene. This CDR3 comprises 16 residues. Deletions cut 5 bases from V and 1 base from J, with 16 bases between. The CDR3 loop is CASSPGRGPRTDTQYF. CDR3 in DNA: TGTGCCAGCAGCCCTGGGAGGGGGCCCCGCACAGATACGCAGTATTTT.

This CDR3 reads CASSGSGGANEQYF. The CDR3 region has the DNA TGCGCCAGCAGCGGAAGCGGGGGAGCCAACGAGCAGTACTTC. The V call is TRBV5-1, the J call TRBJ2-7; 8 bases line up with TRBD2. V lost 4 bases to trimming and J lost 5 bases; unmatched junction nucleotides: 8. Germline V lookup: CDR1 SGHRS, CDR2 YFSETQ. The CDR3 is 14 residues long.

CDR3 sequence: CASSIPLGAGNTIYF. The CDR3 DNA is TGTGCCAGTAGTATACCCCTTGGAGCTGGAAACACCATATATTTT. This chain connects TRBV19 to TRBJ1-3; D remains unclear. Germline V gene lookup returns CDR1 LNHDA and CDR2 SQIVND (reference sequence). CDR3 length: 15 amino acids. Trimming stripped 2 bases from V and 2 bases from J, with 10 bases between.

V gene TRBV6-6 combines with J gene TRBJ1-6; TRBD1 matches 8 bases. The CDR3 extends over 15 amino acids. The V and J ends lost 7 bases and 7 bases, in that order; junction bases with no gene match: 9. The V gene's germline CDR1 is MNHNY and CDR2 SVGAGI (reference sequence). In nucleotides, the CDR3 is TGTGCCAGCACCTCGGGACAGGCTCACAATTCACCCCTCCACTTT. It is translated as CASTSGQAHNSPLHF.

The chain carries TRBV4-1 and TRBJ2-3; 9 nucleotides match TRBD1. V lost 1 base and J lost 4; bases outside the gene matches: 9. The CDR3 runs to 17 residues. Germline values: CDR1 MGHRA, CDR2 YSYEKL. The CDR3 sequence is CASSQGGQGARADTQYF. Here the CDR3 DNA reads TGCGCCAGCAGCCAAGGGGGACAGGGAGCGAGGGCAGATACGCAGTATTTT.